The 21 T cell receptor beta chains listed next were all sequenced from one sample in a study of T cell repertoires in cytomegalovirus infection. These receptors are not linked to any known antigen. TCRdb reanalysed the reads using MiXCR and keeps one entry per CDR3 protein. This sample has some 940,000 distinct CDR3 sequences, with roughly 30% found just once. Here the sequenced sample was cultured CD8+ T cells from PBMCs, taken from culture after CMV antigen stimulation. The receptors originated from a human donor in good health (CMV status not recorded). Some clones in this sample may be carry-over from other donors' samples.

The V gene is TRBV5-1, the J gene TRBJ1-1; 10 positions agree with TRBD1. Germline V gene data show CDR1 as SGHRS and CDR2 as YFSETQ. V was pared by 3 bases and J by 0 bases, with 8 bases of the junction left unmatched. The CDR3 sequence is 17 residues long. CDR3 loop: CASSSTGGELMNTEAFF. The CDR3 DNA sequence: TGCGCCAGCAGCTCGACAGGGGGCGAGCTGATGAACACTGAAGCTTTCTTT.

This sequence joins TRBV15 and TRBJ2-5, with TRBD1 identical over 8 bases. V shed 0 bases and J 5 bases; nucleotides not matched to a gene: 11. The germline V gene encodes CDR1 LNHNV and CDR2 YYDKDF (reference sequence). The CDR3 contains 17 residues. Here the CDR3 reads CATSRDRNRGIVETQYF. The CDR3 DNA reads as TGTGCCACCAGCAGAGATCGTAACAGGGGGATCGTGGAGACCCAGTACTTC.

V usage is TRBV4-1 and J usage is TRBJ2-1; D is unresolved. The CDR3 runs to 14 residues. The V and J ends lost 3 bases and 4 bases respectively, with 10 bases between them. Looked up from germline, CDR1 is MGHRA and CDR2 is YSYEKL. The CDR3 loop is CASSHQVAYNEQFF. The DNA for the CDR3 is TGCGCCAGCAGCCATCAAGTCGCTTACAATGAGCAGTTCTTC.

The CDR3 spells CASSHWGADNEQFF. DNA for the CDR3: TGTGCCAGCAGCCATTGGGGGGCCGACAATGAGCAGTTCTTC. This chain links TRBV14 with TRBJ2-1; D is possibly TRBD1 or TRBD2 (6 bases each). The CDR3 runs 14 residues. Trimming took 3 bases from V and 5 from J, leaving 11 bases between them. Looked up from germline, CDR1 is SGHDN and CDR2 is FVKESK.

This chain uses TRBV4-1 with TRBJ2-2, with 8 bases aligning to TRBD1. CDR3 length: 19 amino acids. The germline V gene has CDR1 MGHRA and CDR2 YSYEKL. V lost 0 bases to trimming and J lost 6 bases; unmatched junction nucleotides: 15. In nucleotides, the CDR3 is TGCGCCAGCAGCCAAGATCTTGGTTGGGCAGGGGGCGCACCCGGGGAGCTGTTTTTT. Protein product: CASSQDLGWAGGAPGELFF.

This chain connects TRBV29-1 to TRBJ2-1; D is possibly TRBD2 (6 bases). The V end was cut by 5 bases, the J end by 15 bases, with 17 bases between. In germline, CDR1 is SQVTM, CDR2 ANQGSEA. The CDR3 length is 11 residues. For the CDR3, the DNA is TGCAGCGTTTCGGGACTCCCACCGCCGTTCTTC. Amino acid sequence: CSVSGLPPPFF.

The chain uses TRBV6-2 or TRBV6-3 and TRBJ2-4; tentatively, D is TRBD1 or TRBD2 (6 bases each). V lost 10 bases and J 9 bases, leaving 16 bases between the germline ends. The CDR3 is 12 residues long. Per the germline V gene, CDR1 is MNHEY and CDR2 is SVGEGT. The CDR3 spells CATTPGAGIQYF. CDR3 sequence (DNA): TGTGCCACGACTCCGGGGGCCGGCATTCAGTACTTC.

V is TRBV27 and J is TRBJ2-1, with TRBD2 matching over 10 bases. The germline V gene has CDR1 MNHEY and CDR2 SMNVEV (reference sequence). V was clipped by 3 bases and J by 10 bases; unmatched bases: 9. This CDR3 spans 15 amino acids. In DNA, the CDR3 is TGTGCCAGCAGTTTGGCGGCTAGCGGGGGCCCAGAGCAGTTCTTC. Protein product: CASSLAASGGPEQFF.

The V call is TRBV3-1, the J call TRBJ2-7; TRBD1 matches at 12 bases. This CDR3 has 15 residues. Germline trimming cut 3 bases from V and 5 bases from J; bases unmatched to any gene: 5. CDR1 is LGHDT and CDR2 is YNNKEL in the germline V gene (reference sequence). CDR3 amino acids: CASSHPGQGAHEQYF. In DNA form, the CDR3 reads TGTGCCAGCAGCCACCCGGGACAGGGGGCTCACGAGCAGTACTTC.

Only a few counts were recorded for this clonotype. This chain connects TRBV11-3 to TRBJ2-1, with D hard to call. This CDR3 has 16 amino acids. Trimming stripped 5 bases from V and 2 bases from J, with 16 bases between. Germline CDR1 is SGHNT and CDR2 is YENEEA. The CDR3 here is CASSRAHLGAYNEQFF. For the CDR3, the DNA is TGTGCCAGCAGCCGAGCCCACCTTGGCGCCTACAATGAGCAGTTCTTC.

The chain combines TRBV15 with TRBJ2-1, with TRBD1 matching 12 bases. From germline, CDR1 is LNHNV and CDR2 YYDKDF (reference sequence). CDR3 length: 16 residues. Germline trimming cut 3 bases from V and 8 bases from J; bases unmatched to any gene: 8. The CDR3, as DNA: TGTGCCACCAGCAGTGGTGGGACAGGGGGCAAGTATGAGCAGTTCTTC. Residues: CATSSGGTGGKYEQFF.

This clonotype was found a few times. This chain connects TRBV7-9 to TRBJ1-6, with D hard to call. Germline V gene lookup returns CDR1 SEHNR and CDR2 FQNEAQ (reference sequence). CDR3 length equals 14 residues. The V gene lost 1 base and the J gene lost 12 bases, with 13 bases spanning the gap. The CDR3 protein is CASSLGSRLGPLHF. As DNA, the CDR3 is TGTGCCAGCAGCTTAGGGAGCAGGCTCGGACCCCTCCACTTT.

The chain recombines TRBV28 with TRBJ2-7; tentatively, D is TRBD1 or TRBD2 (5 bases each). CDR3 length: 18 residues. Germline V lookup: CDR1 MDHEN, CDR2 SYDVKM. Trimming took 4 bases from V and 4 from J, leaving 26 bases between them. The CDR3 is CASSSPWGYRGPYYEQYV. In nucleotides, the CDR3 is TGTGCCAGCAGTTCCCCCTGGGGATATCGGGGACCGTATTACGAGCAGTACGTC.

This clonotype was picked up a small number of times. The genes are TRBV5-6 and TRBJ2-1, with unresolved D. Germline assignment: CDR1 SGHDT and CDR2 YYEEEE. Trimming stripped 4 bases from V and 5 bases from J, with 13 bases between. CDR3 length: 14 residues. Here the CDR3 DNA reads TGTGCCAGCAGCCTCCCCCTCGCGGACAATGAGCAGTTCTTC. It yields the protein CASSLPLADNEQFF. The full variable domain, its missing parts supplied by reference TRBV5-6 and TRBJ2-1, is DAGVTQSPTHLIKTRGQQVTLRCSPKSGHDTVSWYQQALGQGPQFIFQYYEEEERQRGNFPDRFSGHQFPNYSSELNVNALLLGDSALYLCASSLPLADNEQFFGPGTRLTVL.

This clonotype came up many times. V and J are TRBV7-2 and TRBJ1-2; D not certain. CDR1 is SGHTA and CDR2 is FQGNSA in the germline V gene. The CDR3 contains 14 residues. V lost 5 bases and J lost 6, with 16 bases in between. The CDR3 coding sequence is TGTGCCAGCAGCCCCACCTCCAGGAGACATGGCTACACCTTC. As protein: CASSPTSRRHGYTF.

Only a few counts were recorded for this clonotype. The chain joins TRBV7-8 to TRBJ1-2, with a possible D match to TRBD1 (6 bases). From germline, CDR1 is SGHVS and CDR2 FQNEAQ. Trimming left V 5 bases short and J 8 bases short, with 21 bases between. The CDR3 runs 15 residues. The CDR3 region is CASSPPFGQGHGYTF. The CDR3 DNA reads TGTGCCAGCAGCCCCCCCTTCGGGCAGGGACACGGCTACACCTTC.

CDR3 residues: CASSQVPASEETQYF. As DNA, the CDR3 is TGCGCCAGCAGCCAAGTTCCCGCCAGCGAAGAGACCCAGTACTTC. The chain employs TRBV4-1 and TRBJ2-5; D gene uncertain. CDR1 is MGHRA, CDR2 YSYEKL, per germline. The CDR3 is made up of 15 amino acids. Trimming took 1 base from V and 3 from J, leaving 12 bases between them.

J is TRBJ1-4 and V is TRBV28; no reliable D call. Germline lookup yields CDR1 MDHEN and CDR2 SYDVKM. Trimming removed 5 bases at V and 4 bases at J, with 8 bases between. The CDR3 runs to 13 residues. The CDR3 region has the DNA TGTGCCAGCAGTCTATACAGTAATGAAAAACTGTTTTTT. This translates into CASSLYSNEKLFF.

V is TRBV6-5 and J is TRBJ1-1; no clear D. This CDR3 is 17 amino acids long. Germline V gives CDR1 MNHEY, CDR2 SVGAGI. V lost 0 bases to trimming and J lost 0 bases, with 14 bases between them. CDR3 sequence reads: CASSYSMFGVMNTEAFF. DNA for the CDR3: TGTGCCAGCAGTTACTCCATGTTCGGGGTCATGAACACTGAAGCTTTCTTT.

V and J are TRBV7-2 and TRBJ2-1, with D possibly being TRBD1 (5 bases). Germline lookup yields CDR1 SGHTA and CDR2 FQGNSA. The CDR3 runs to 16 residues. V shed 1 base and J shed 4 bases, with 14 bases lying between them. The CDR3 is CASSLGPAGPYNEQFF. DNA of the CDR3: TGTGCCAGCAGCTTAGGGCCGGCAGGGCCTTACAATGAGCAGTTCTTC.

The genes are TRBV5-6 and TRBJ1-6; TRBD1 agrees at 9 bases. V lost 6 bases to trimming and J lost 6 bases; unmatched junction nucleotides: 4. CDR3 length equals 14 residues. Germline-derived CDR1 and CDR2 are SGHDT and YYEEEE. This CDR3 reads CASTTDRGNSPLHF. In DNA, the CDR3 is TGTGCCAGCACCACGGACAGGGGTAATTCACCCCTCCACTTT.